This passage covers 16 T cell receptor beta chains from one sample sequenced in a study of T cells in Graves' hyperthyroidism and ophthalmopathy. RNA transcripts gave rise to amplified TCR beta CDR3 regions. TCR CDR3 regions were first amplified by RT-PCR with HTBI primers. TCRdb ran MiXCR on the multiplex PCR reads and lists one entry per CDR3 protein. In the table there are around 720,000 distinct CDR3 sequences, over 35% of which are singletons. What was sequenced was blood. The receptors were sampled from a woman aged 40 to 49 with Graves' hyperthyroidism.

A few counts support this clonotype. V is TRBV14 and J is TRBJ2-2, with TRBD2 matching 14 bases. V lost 3 bases and J lost 4; bases outside the gene matches: 7. Germline V gene lookup returns CDR1 SGHDN and CDR2 FVKESK. The CDR3 contains 18 residues. The DNA for the CDR3 is TGTGCCAGCAGCCACCTCCCGGGACTAGCGGGAGCCACCGGGGAGCTGTTTTTT. Protein product: CASSHLPGLAGATGELFF.

The chain has TRBV2 and TRBJ2-7; either TRBD1 or TRBD2 may supply D (5 bases each). Per the germline V gene, CDR1 is SNHLY and CDR2 is FYNNEI. Trimming stripped 7 bases from V and 4 bases from J, with 14 bases between. This CDR3 spans 13 amino acids. The CDR3, as DNA: TGTGCCAGCACTGTAGAGGGACGATACGAGCAGTACTTC. Protein product: CASTVEGRYEQYF.

This clonotype was seen a few times. V usage is TRBV4-3 and J usage is TRBJ2-6; possibly TRBD2 for D (6 bases). This CDR3 is 16 amino acids long. The germline V gene has CDR1 LGHNA and CDR2 YSLEER. Trimming removed 0 bases from V and 2 bases from J, with 8 bases in between. This CDR3 is CASSQDGGPGANVLTF. For the CDR3, the DNA is TGCGCCAGCAGCCAAGATGGAGGGCCTGGGGCCAACGTCCTGACTTTC.

This clonotype has ten or more counts. The chain employs TRBV5-8 and TRBJ2-7; possibly TRBD1 for D (6 bases). Trimming left V 1 base short and J 3 bases short, with 11 bases between. The CDR3 sequence is 14 residues long. Germline CDR1 and CDR2: SGHTS and YDEGEE. The CDR3 sequence is CASSLNREGYEQYF. CDR3 nucleotide sequence: TGTGCCAGCAGCTTGAACAGGGAAGGCTACGAGCAGTACTTC.

This clonotype was found a few times. The rearrangement uses TRBV5-1 and TRBJ2-2; a weak D match, TRBD1 (6 bases). V was trimmed by 2 bases and J by 7 bases, leaving 18 bases between them. Germline CDR1 SGHRS, CDR2 YFSETQ. CDR3 length equals 16 residues. CDR3 coding DNA: TGCGCCAGCAGCTTATACAGGGTCGGGCCTTGCGGGGAGCTGTTTTTT. Translation: CASSLYRVGPCGELFF.

The chain carries TRBV7-9 and TRBJ1-2; 7 bases are a match to TRBD1. Per germline, CDR1 SEHNR and CDR2 FQNEAQ (reference sequence). The ends lost 4 bases at V and 2 bases at J; junction bases unmatched: 10. The CDR3 length is 16 residues. For the CDR3, the DNA is TGTGCCAGCAGCTCCCCGGGACAGACTTACAACTATGGCTACACCTTC. Protein: CASSSPGQTYNYGYTF.

V gene TRBV6-5 combines with J gene TRBJ2-6; 9 bases match TRBD1. The germline CDR1 and CDR2 sequences are MNHEY and SVGAGI. This CDR3 spans 18 amino acids. Trimming took 0 bases from V and 2 from J; bases not matched to a gene: 5. CDR3 in amino acids: CASSYSGDREAGANVLTF. The CDR3 region has the DNA TGTGCCAGCAGTTACTCGGGGGACAGGGAGGCTGGGGCCAACGTCCTGACTTTC.

This clonotype was seen ten or more times. This rearrangement joins TRBV24-1 to TRBJ1-5; D ambiguous. This CDR3 is 16 amino acids long. From germline, CDR1 is KGHDR and CDR2 SFDVKD. Between the trimmed V and J ends, which lost 4 bases and 0 bases, there was a span of 12 bases. DNA of the CDR3: TGTGCCACCAGTGAGGGTGGTAGCCATAGCAATCAGCCCCAGCATTTT. Its translation: CATSEGGSHSNQPQHF.

This sequence joins TRBV20-1 and TRBJ1-2; the D is unclear. V gave up 3 bases and J gave up 1 base, with 24 bases separating them. This CDR3 is built from 18 residues. Germline V gene lookup returns CDR1 DFQATT and CDR2 SNEGSKA (reference sequence). In DNA, the CDR3 is TGCAGTGCTAGTGGCCTCCCAGGAGGGCATTTTGGTAACTATGGCTACACCTTC. Translating gives CSASGLPGGHFGNYGYTF.

Ten or more counts support this clonotype. The gene calls are TRBV25-1 and TRBJ2-5, with D tentatively TRBD1 or TRBD2 (5 bases each). CDR3 length: 15 amino acids. Germline V gives CDR1 MGHDK, CDR2 SYGVNS. The V end lost 6 bases, the J end lost 5 bases, and 19 bases lay between the germline ends. The CDR3, as DNA: TGTGCCAGCAGCTTCTCCGGGACCCTTCGGGAGACCCAGTACTTC. Residues: CASSFSGTLRETQYF.

The chain is built from TRBV25-1 and TRBJ2-7, with 9 bases matching TRBD1. Per germline, CDR1 MGHDK and CDR2 SYGVNS. V shed 8 bases and J 3 bases; nucleotides not matched to a gene: 11. The CDR3 runs to 15 residues. CDR3 DNA sequence: TGTGCCAGCCACGATGGGGGACAGGGCAACTACGAGCAGTACTTC. This sequence encodes CASHDGGQGNYEQYF.

Note on this clonotype: A junction end diverges from the germline sequence, so it may reflect a read error. The chain employs TRBV19 and TRBJ1-1; D is unresolved. Germline-derived CDR1 and CDR2 are LNHDA and SQIVND (reference sequence). The CDR3 loop spans 13 amino acids. The CDR3 reads CASSIDWNSEAFF. CDR3 in DNA: TGTGCCAGTAGTATAGATTGGAACTCTGAAGCTTTCTTT.

This clonotype occurred once. V and J are TRBV28 and TRBJ1-1, with a weak D call TRBD1 (5 bases). V was shortened by 2 bases and J by 1 base, with 8 bases between the two germline ends. Germline V gene data show CDR1 as MDHEN and CDR2 as SYDVKM. The CDR3 sequence is 14 residues long. The CDR3 sequence: CASSLPDRNTEAFF. In nucleotides, the CDR3 is TGTGCCAGCAGTTTACCTGACAGGAACACTGAAGCTTTCTTT.

V is TRBV6-5 and J is TRBJ2-3; D may be TRBD1 (5 bases). The CDR3 totals 13 residues. From germline, CDR1 is MNHEY and CDR2 SVGAGI. Between the trimmed V and J ends, which lost 4 bases and 2 bases, there was a span of 7 bases. The CDR3 region is CASSSGFTDTQYF. The CDR3 nucleotides read TGTGCCAGCAGTTCAGGGTTCACAGATACGCAGTATTTT.

This clonotype was seen a handful of times. The rearrangement joins TRBV6-5 to TRBJ1-2; no firm D call. This CDR3 has 15 amino acids. The V gene's germline CDR1 is MNHEY and CDR2 SVGAGI. Trimming removed 5 bases from V and 4 bases from J, with 17 bases in between. CDR3 DNA sequence: TGTGCCAGCAGTACTCGGCCCCTGCCTCCCTATGGCTACACCTTC. Residues: CASSTRPLPPYGYTF.

Ten or more counts support this clonotype. V usage is TRBV19 and J usage is TRBJ1-2, with 7 bases fitting TRBD1. Germline-derived CDR1 and CDR2 are LNHDA and SQIVND (reference sequence). The CDR3 has 14 residues. Trimming at V came to 7 bases and at J to 2 bases, leaving 7 bases not matched to a gene. Here the CDR3 DNA reads TGTGCCAGTACCCCGACAGGGAAAAACTATGGCTACACCTTC. Residues: CASTPTGKNYGYTF.